These 9 T cell receptor beta chains share one sample of origin, sequenced in a study of Graves' ophthalmopathy and Graves' hyperthyroidism. Investigators amplified TCR beta CDR3 regions from RNA transcripts. First-round RT-PCR used HTBI primers; second-round multiplex PCR followed. TCRdb re-called the multiplex PCR reads through MiXCR, storing one row per CDR3 protein. The profile shows some 370,000 distinct CDR3 sequences, about a sixth of them singletons. The specimen was peripheral blood. The receptors here all came from an adult woman with stable Graves' hyperthyroidism.

This clonotype has ten or more counts. The chain employs TRBV5-5 and TRBJ1-2, with TRBD1 identical over 9 bases. CDR1 SGHKS and CDR2 YYEKEE come from the germline V gene (reference sequence). The length of the CDR3 is 14 residues. V was pared by 3 bases and J by 4 bases, with 4 bases of the junction left unmatched. Written as DNA, the CDR3 is TGTGCCAGCAGCTGGGACAGGGAAGGCTATGGCTACACCTTC. This codes for CASSWDREGYGYTF.

In this sample, this clonotype turned up many times. The chain has TRBV20-1 and TRBJ2-7; a possible D gene is TRBD2 (5 bases). With 0 bases removed from V and 3 bases from J, the gap between germline ends came to 15 bases. The CDR3 has 15 residues. Per germline, CDR1 DFQATT and CDR2 SNEGSKA (reference sequence). The CDR3 loop is CSARDSRTSIYEQYF. The CDR3 nucleotides read TGCAGTGCTAGAGATTCGAGGACTTCTATCTACGAGCAGTACTTC.

The sample holds many counts of this clonotype. The rearrangement joins TRBV28 to TRBJ2-7; TRBD2 might be the D (5 bases). V shed 3 bases and J shed 3 bases, with 18 bases lying between them. This CDR3 contains 16 residues. Looked up from germline, CDR1 is MDHEN and CDR2 is SYDVKM. The chain's CDR3 is CASSFVVGAPFYEQYF. The CDR3 DNA is TGTGCCAGCAGTTTCGTGGTGGGAGCCCCCTTCTACGAGCAGTACTTC.

This clonotype was seen repeatedly, ten times or more. The chain has TRBV11-2 and TRBJ2-7, with no clear D. V shed 1 base and J shed 3 bases, with 19 bases lying between them. The CDR3 extends over 17 amino acids. In germline, CDR1 is SGHAT, CDR2 FQNNGV. The CDR3 region is CASSLVGKTRTFYEQYF. The CDR3 coding sequence is TGTGCCAGCAGCTTAGTGGGCAAAACGCGGACCTTCTACGAGCAGTACTTC.

This clonotype was recorded many times. The genes are TRBV28 and TRBJ1-5, with TRBD1 matching over 7 bases. Germline CDR1 is MDHEN and CDR2 is SYDVKM. The CDR3 loop spans 15 amino acids. With V trimmed by 6 bases and J by 3 bases, 8 bases remained unmatched. The CDR3 DNA follows: TGTGCCAGCAGGGGAGACGGACAGGACAATCAGCCCCAGCATTTT. This translates into CASRGDGQDNQPQHF.

This clonotype was recorded many times. The V and J genes are TRBV6-2 or TRBV6-3 and TRBJ2-5, with D tentatively TRBD2 (5 bases). The CDR3 sequence is 13 residues long. Germline V gene lookup returns CDR1 MNHEY and CDR2 SVGEGT. Trimming cost V 4 bases and J 4 bases, with 10 bases left between them. This CDR3 is CASSFASPETQYF. The CDR3 nucleotides are TGTGCCAGCAGTTTTGCTAGCCCAGAGACCCAGTACTTC.

This clonotype has at least ten counts. The genes are TRBV25-1 and TRBJ1-1; D possibly corresponds to TRBD1 (5 bases). The germline CDR1 and CDR2 sequences are MGHDK and SYGVNS. The CDR3 spans 14 residues. Trimming removed 3 bases at V and 4 bases at J, with 12 bases between. The CDR3 DNA sequence: TGTGCCAGCAGTGATCATGCAGGGAGCACTGAAGCTTTCTTT. This encodes CASSDHAGSTEAFF.

This clonotype was seen repeatedly, ten times or more. The chain recombines TRBV18 with TRBJ2-2; 7 positions match TRBD1. The CDR3 sequence is 15 residues long. V lost 4 bases, J lost 2 bases, and 4 bases stayed unmatched. CDR1 KGHSH and CDR2 LQKENI come from the germline V gene. CDR3 protein: CASSQQGSNTGELFF. The CDR3, as DNA: TGTGCCAGCTCACAACAGGGGAGCAACACCGGGGAGCTGTTTTTT.

This clonotype was picked up many times. The chain has TRBV3-1 and TRBJ1-2, with a tentative D call TRBD1 (5 bases). The CDR3 extends over 13 amino acids. V was shortened by 3 bases and J by 4 bases, with 9 bases between the two germline ends. The germline CDR1 and CDR2 sequences are LGHDT and YNNKEL (reference sequence). CDR3 amino acids: CASSQGGPYGYTF. The CDR3 DNA reads as TGTGCCAGCAGCCAGGGGGGACCCTATGGCTACACCTTC.